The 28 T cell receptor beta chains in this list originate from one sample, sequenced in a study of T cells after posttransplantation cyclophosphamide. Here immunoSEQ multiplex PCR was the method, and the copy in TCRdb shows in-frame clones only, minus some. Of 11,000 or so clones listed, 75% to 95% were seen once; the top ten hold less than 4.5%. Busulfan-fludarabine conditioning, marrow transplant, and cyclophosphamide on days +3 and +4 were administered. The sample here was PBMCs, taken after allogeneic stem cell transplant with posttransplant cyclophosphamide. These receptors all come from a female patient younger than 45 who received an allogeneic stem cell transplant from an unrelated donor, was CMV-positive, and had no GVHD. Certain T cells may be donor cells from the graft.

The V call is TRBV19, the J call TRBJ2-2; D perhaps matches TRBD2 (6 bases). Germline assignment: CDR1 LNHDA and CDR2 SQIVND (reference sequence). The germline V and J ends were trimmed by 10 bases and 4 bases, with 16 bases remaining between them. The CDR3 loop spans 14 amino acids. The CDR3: CATAGLRVTGELFF. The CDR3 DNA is TGTGCCACCGCGGGACTCCGCGTCACCGGGGAGCTGTTTTTT. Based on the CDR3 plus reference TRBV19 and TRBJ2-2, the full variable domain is DGGITQSPKYLFRKEGQNVTLSCEQNLNHDAMYWYRQDPGQGLRLIYYSQIVNDFQKGDIAEGYSVSREKKESFPLTVTSAQKNPTAFYLCATAGLRVTGELFFGEGSRLTVL.

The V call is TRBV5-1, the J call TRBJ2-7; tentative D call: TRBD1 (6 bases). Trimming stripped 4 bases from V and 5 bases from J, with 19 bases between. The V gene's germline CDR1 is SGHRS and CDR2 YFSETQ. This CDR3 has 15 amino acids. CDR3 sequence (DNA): TGCGCCAGCAGCCTTTTGACAGGCTCTAACGACGAGCAGTACTTC. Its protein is CASSLLTGSNDEQYF.

The CDR3 reads CSVDNGYTQYF. The CDR3 region has the DNA TGCAGCGTTGACAACGGTTACACGCAGTATTTT. J is TRBJ2-3 and V is TRBV29-1; D remains ambiguous. CDR1 is SQVTM and CDR2 is ANQGSEA in the germline V gene. Trimming pared 3 bases from V and 9 bases from J, leaving 10 bases between. This CDR3 comprises 11 residues.

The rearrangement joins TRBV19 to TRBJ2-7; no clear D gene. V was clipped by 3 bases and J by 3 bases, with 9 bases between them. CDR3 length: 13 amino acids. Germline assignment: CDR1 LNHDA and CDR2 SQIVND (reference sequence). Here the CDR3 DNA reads TGTGCCAGTAGTATCAACAGCTTCTACGAGCAGTACTTC. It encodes CASSINSFYEQYF.

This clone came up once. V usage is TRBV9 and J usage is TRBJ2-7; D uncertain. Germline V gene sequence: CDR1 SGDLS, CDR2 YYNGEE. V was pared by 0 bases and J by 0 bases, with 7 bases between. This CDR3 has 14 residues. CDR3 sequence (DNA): TGTGCCAGCAGCGTAGGCGTCACCTCCTACGAGCAGTACTTC. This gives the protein CASSVGVTSYEQYF.

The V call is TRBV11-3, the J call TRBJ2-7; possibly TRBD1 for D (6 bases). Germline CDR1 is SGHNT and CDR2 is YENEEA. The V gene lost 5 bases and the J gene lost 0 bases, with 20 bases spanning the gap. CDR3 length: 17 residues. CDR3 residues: CASSPRSSKGDSYEQYF. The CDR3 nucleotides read TGTGCCAGCAGCCCCCGAAGCTCCAAGGGGGACTCCTACGAGCAGTACTTC.

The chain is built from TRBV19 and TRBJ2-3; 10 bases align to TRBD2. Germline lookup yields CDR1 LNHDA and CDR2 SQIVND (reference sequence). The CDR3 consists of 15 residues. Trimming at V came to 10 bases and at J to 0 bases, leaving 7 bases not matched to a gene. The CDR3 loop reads CATKREGLSTDTQYF. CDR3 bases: TGTGCCACCAAGCGGGAGGGCCTTAGCACAGATACGCAGTATTTT.

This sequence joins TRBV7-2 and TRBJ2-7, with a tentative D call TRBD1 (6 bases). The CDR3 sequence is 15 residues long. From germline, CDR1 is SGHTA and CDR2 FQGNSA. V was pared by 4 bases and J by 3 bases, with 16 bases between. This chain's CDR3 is CASSYYTGSNYEQYF. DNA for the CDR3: TGTGCCAGCAGCTACTATACAGGGTCCAACTACGAGCAGTACTTC. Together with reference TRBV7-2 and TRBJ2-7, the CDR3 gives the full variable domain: GAGVSQSPSNKVTEKGKDVELRCDPISGHTALYWYRQSLGQGLEFLIYFQGNSAPDKSGLPSDRFSAERTGGSVSTLTIQRTQQEDSAVYLCASSYYTGSNYEQYFGPGTRLTVT.

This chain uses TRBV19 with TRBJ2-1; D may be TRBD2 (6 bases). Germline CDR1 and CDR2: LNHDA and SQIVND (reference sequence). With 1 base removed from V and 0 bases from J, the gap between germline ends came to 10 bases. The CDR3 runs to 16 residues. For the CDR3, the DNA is TGTGCCAGTAGTATAGTACGGGAGAGCTCCTACAATGAGCAGTTCTTC. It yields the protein CASSIVRESSYNEQFF.

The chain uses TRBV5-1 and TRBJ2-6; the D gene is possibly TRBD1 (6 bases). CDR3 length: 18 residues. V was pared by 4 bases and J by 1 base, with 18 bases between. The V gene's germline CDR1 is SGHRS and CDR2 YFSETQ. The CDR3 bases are TGCGCCAGCAGCAACGCCGGGACAAGTCCTTCTGGGGCCAACGTCCTGACTTTC. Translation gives CASSNAGTSPSGANVLTF.

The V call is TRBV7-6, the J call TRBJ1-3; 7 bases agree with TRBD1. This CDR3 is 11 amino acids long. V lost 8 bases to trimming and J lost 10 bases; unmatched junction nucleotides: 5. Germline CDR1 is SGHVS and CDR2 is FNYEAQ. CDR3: CASGSGGTIYF. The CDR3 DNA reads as TGTGCCAGCGGTTCAGGGGGAACCATATATTTT.

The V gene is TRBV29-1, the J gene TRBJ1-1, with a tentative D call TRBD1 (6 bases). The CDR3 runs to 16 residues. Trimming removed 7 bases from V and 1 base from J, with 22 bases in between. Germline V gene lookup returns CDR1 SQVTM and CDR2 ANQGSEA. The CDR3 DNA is TGCAGCGCCACAGGAAGGGGGAAGAGGGGGAACACTGAAGCTTTCTTT. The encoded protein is CSATGRGKRGNTEAFF.

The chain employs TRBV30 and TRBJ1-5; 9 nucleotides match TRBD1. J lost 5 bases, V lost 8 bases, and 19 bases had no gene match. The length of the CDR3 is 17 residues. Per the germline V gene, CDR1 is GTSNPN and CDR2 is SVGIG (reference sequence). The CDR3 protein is CASARDRVSRADQPQHF. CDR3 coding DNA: TGTGCCAGTGCTCGGGACAGGGTCAGCCGGGCGGATCAGCCCCAGCATTTT. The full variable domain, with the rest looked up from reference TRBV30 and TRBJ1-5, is SQTIHQWPATLVQPVGSPLSLECTVEGTSNPNLYWYRQAAGRGLQLLFYSVGIGQISSEVPQNLSASRPQDRQFILSSKKLLLSDSGFYLCASARDRVSRADQPQHFGDGTRLSIL.

As DNA, the CDR3 is TGTGCCAGCAGCGGCAGGGTGCACTACGAGCAGTACTTC. Protein sequence: CASSGRVHYEQYF. This chain joins TRBV27 and TRBJ2-7; the D gene is possibly TRBD1 (5 bases). Germline CDR1 reads MNHEY; CDR2 reads SMNVEV (reference sequence). Trimming removed 6 bases from V and 3 bases from J, with 12 bases in between. This CDR3 has 13 amino acids.

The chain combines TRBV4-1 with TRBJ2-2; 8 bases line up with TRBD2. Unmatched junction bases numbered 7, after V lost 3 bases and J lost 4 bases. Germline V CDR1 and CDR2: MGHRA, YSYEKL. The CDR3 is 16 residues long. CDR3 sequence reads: CASSHRGGRITGELFF. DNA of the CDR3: TGCGCCAGCAGCCATCGGGGGGGCCGTATCACCGGGGAGCTGTTTTTT.

CDR3 DNA sequence: TGCGCCAGCAGCTTGGAACCCCAGGGGTACTCTGAAGCTTTCTTT. It encodes CASSLEPQGYSEAFF. The V call is TRBV5-1, the J call TRBJ1-1; D perhaps matches TRBD1 (6 bases). In germline, CDR1 is SGHRS, CDR2 YFSETQ. The germline V and J ends were trimmed by 0 bases and 6 bases, with 15 bases remaining between them. The CDR3 spans 15 residues.

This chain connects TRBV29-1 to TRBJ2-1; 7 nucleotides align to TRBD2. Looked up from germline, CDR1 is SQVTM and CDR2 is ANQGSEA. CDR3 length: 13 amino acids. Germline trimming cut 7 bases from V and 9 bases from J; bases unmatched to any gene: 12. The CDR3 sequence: CSARRGRGGEQFF. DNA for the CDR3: TGCAGCGCCCGCCGAGGGCGCGGGGGTGAGCAGTTCTTC.

The CDR3 bases are TGTGCCACCAGCCCTCCCCGCGGAGTCAATGAGCAGTTCTTC. Translation: CATSPPRGVNEQFF. V usage is TRBV15 and J usage is TRBJ2-1; unclear D gene. CDR1 is LNHNV and CDR2 is YYDKDF in the germline V gene (reference sequence). CDR3 size: 14 residues. The germline V and J ends were trimmed by 5 bases and 6 bases, with 14 bases remaining between them.

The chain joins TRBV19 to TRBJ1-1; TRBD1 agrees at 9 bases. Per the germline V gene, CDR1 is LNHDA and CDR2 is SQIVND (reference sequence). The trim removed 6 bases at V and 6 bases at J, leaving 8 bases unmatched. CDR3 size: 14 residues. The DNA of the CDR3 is TGTGCCAGTAGCACGGGACAGGGTGGGTCTGAAGCTTTCTTT. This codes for CASSTGQGGSEAFF.

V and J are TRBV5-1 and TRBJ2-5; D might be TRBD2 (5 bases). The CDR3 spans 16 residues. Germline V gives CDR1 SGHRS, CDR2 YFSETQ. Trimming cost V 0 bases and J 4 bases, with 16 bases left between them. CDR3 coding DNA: TGCGCCAGCAGCTTGGATGGCGAGCGGAAACTAGAGACCCAGTACTTC. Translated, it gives CASSLDGERKLETQYF.

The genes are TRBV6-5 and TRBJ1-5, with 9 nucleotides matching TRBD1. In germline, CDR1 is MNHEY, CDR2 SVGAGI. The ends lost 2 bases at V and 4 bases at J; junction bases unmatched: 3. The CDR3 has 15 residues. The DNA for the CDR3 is TGTGCCAGCAGTTACGGGACAGGGAGGAATCAGCCCCAGCATTTT. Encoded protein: CASSYGTGRNQPQHF.

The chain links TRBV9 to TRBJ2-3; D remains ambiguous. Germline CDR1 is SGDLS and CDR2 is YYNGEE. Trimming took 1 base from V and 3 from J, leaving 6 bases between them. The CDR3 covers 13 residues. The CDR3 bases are TGTGCCAGCAGCGTACAGGCGACAGATACGCAGTATTTT. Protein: CASSVQATDTQYF.

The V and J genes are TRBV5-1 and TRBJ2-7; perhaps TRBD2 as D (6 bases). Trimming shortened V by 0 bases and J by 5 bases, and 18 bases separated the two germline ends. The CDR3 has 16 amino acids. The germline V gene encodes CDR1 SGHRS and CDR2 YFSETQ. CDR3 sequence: CASSLAGKKRAHEQYF. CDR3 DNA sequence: TGCGCCAGCAGCTTGGCCGGTAAGAAGCGGGCCCACGAGCAGTACTTC.

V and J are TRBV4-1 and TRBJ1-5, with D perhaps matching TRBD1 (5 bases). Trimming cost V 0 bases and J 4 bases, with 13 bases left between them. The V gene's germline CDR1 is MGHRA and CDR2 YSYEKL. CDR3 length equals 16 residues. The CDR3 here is CASSQDGPGVNQPQHF. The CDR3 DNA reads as TGCGCCAGCAGCCAAGATGGTCCGGGGGTAAATCAGCCCCAGCATTTT.

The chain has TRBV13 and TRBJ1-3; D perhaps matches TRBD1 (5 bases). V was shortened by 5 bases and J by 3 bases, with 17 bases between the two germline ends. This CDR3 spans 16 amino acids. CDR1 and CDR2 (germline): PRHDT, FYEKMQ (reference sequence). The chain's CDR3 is CASSPRQGIFGNTIYF. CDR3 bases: TGTGCCAGCAGCCCGCGGCAGGGAATTTTTGGAAACACCATATATTTT.

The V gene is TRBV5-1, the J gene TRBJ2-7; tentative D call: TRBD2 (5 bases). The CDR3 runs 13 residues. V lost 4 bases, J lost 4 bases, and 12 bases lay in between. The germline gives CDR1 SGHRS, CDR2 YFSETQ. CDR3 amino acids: CASSQGSAYEQYF. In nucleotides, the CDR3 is TGCGCCAGCAGCCAAGGGAGCGCATACGAGCAGTACTTC.

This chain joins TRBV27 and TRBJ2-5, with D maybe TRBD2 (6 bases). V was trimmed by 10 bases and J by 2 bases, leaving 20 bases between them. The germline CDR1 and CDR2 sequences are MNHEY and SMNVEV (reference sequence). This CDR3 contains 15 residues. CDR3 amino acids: CATKRVSSRQETQYF. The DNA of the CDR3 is TGTGCCACCAAGCGGGTCTCCTCCCGGCAAGAGACCCAGTACTTC.

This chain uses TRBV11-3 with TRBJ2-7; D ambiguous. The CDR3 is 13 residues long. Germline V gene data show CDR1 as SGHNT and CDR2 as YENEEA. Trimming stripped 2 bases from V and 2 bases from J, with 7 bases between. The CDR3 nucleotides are TGTGCCAGCAGCTTACGAGACACCTACGAGCAGTACTTC. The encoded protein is CASSLRDTYEQYF.